This T cell receptor (beta chain) emerged from a study of blood T cell repertoires in COVID-19. Turning to the study itself: COVID-19 samples, acute and convalescent, were from the United States, Italy and Spain. The analysed material was cDNA or gDNA that came from T cells, B-cell-depleted T cells, or PBMCs.

Study processing details: Amplifying reference gene primers gave estimates of nucleated cell counts. TCRdb keeps only in-frame clones here, not all; method: immunoSEQ multiplex PCR. That table is the source of V, J and clone size, and D and trimming were worked out from the DNA. Of around 220,000 clones in the sample, about 88% were seen once. While infection was still active, Seattle patients were enrolled and then followed longitudinally. The CDR3 extends over 15 amino acids. Trimming took 5 bases from V and 8 from J; bases not matched to a gene: 14. In germline, CDR1 is MDHEN, CDR2 SYDVKM. This chain uses TRBV28 with TRBJ1-2; 7 bases align to TRBD1. The source of this sequence is a woman in her fifties or sixties with COVID-19, enrolled during active disease. Sequenced sample: peripheral blood. In nucleotides, the CDR3 is TGTGCCAGCAGTCGCCTGGGACAGAGGGTAGTGGGCTACACCTTC. Translation gives CASSRLGQRVVGYTF.